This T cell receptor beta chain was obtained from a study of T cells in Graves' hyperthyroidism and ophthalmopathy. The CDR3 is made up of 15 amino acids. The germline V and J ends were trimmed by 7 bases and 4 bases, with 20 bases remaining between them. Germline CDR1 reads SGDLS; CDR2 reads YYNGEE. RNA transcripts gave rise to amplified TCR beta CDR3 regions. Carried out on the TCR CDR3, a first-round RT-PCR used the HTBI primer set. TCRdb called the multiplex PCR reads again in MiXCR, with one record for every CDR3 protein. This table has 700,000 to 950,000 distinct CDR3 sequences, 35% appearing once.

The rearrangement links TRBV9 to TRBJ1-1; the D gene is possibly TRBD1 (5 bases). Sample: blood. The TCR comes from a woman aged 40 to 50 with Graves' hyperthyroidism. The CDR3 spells CASSRSAGGGTEAFF. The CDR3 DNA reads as TGTGCCAGCTCACGCTCTGCCGGGGGGGGCACTGAAGCTTTCTTT. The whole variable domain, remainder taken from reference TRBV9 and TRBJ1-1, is DSGVTQTPKHLITATGQRVTLRCSPRSGDLSVYWYQQSLDQGLQFLIQYYNGEERAKGNILERFSAQQFPDLHSELNLSSLELGDSALYFCASSRSAGGGTEAFFGQGTRLTVV.